A single sample gave rise to the 30 T cell receptor beta chains below, sequenced in a study of CD4+ T cells in melanoma. Sequencing used immunoSEQ multiplex PCR; TCRdb keeps in-frame clones, though not all of them. Among roughly 110,000 clones, roughly 90% were seen once, and the ten largest hold about 3.3%. Sequencing used peripheral blood. Receptors were obtained from a human donor with melanoma.

V gene TRBV5-1 combines with J gene TRBJ2-5; D uncertain. The CDR3 runs 14 residues. CDR1 and CDR2 from the germline V gene are SGHRS and YFSETQ. Trimming removed 4 bases at V and 1 base at J, with 11 bases between. The CDR3 is CASSPLGSQETQYF. CDR3 sequence (DNA): TGCGCCAGCAGCCCCTTGGGGTCCCAAGAGACCCAGTACTTC.

The genes are TRBV7-6 and TRBJ2-1, with TRBD1 matching over 8 bases. CDR1 is SGHVS, CDR2 FNYEAQ, per germline. V was clipped by 0 bases and J by 11 bases; unmatched bases: 9. This CDR3 comprises 15 residues. The CDR3 is CASSLAGGQDLKQFF. The CDR3 DNA follows: TGTGCCAGCAGCTTAGCGGGGGGACAGGATTTAAAGCAGTTCTTC.

The chain is built from TRBV18 and TRBJ1-3; D gene uncertain. Germline loops: CDR1 KGHSH, CDR2 LQKENI. V was clipped by 0 bases and J by 2 bases, with 2 bases between them. The CDR3 runs 13 residues. CDR3 residues: CASSPPPGNTIYF. The CDR3, as DNA: TGTGCCAGCTCACCACCCCCTGGAAACACCATATATTTT.

CDR3 coding DNA: TGTGCCAGCAGCTTAGGGGTACCCGTCACAGATACGCAGTATTTT. This translates into CASSLGVPVTDTQYF. The chain uses TRBV7-2 and TRBJ2-3; D gene unclear. With 1 base removed from V and 2 bases from J, the gap between germline ends came to 10 bases. Germline V gene sequence: CDR1 SGHTA, CDR2 FQGNSA. This CDR3 is 15 amino acids long.

This chain links TRBV20-1 with TRBJ1-2, with D unclear. Germline-derived CDR1 and CDR2 are DFQATT and SNEGSKA (reference sequence). Trimming took off 4 bases at V and 8 bases at J, with 11 bases between the two ends. This CDR3 spans 11 amino acids. This CDR3 reads CSATWAGGYTF. As DNA, the CDR3 is TGCAGTGCTACCTGGGCCGGAGGCTACACCTTC.

This chain links TRBV11-2 with TRBJ2-7, with TRBD1 identical over 7 bases. The CDR3 sequence is 15 residues long. Losses at the gene ends were 1 base for V and 1 base for J; bases not matched to a gene: 4. CDR1 is SGHAT, CDR2 FQNNGV, per germline. The CDR3 loop is CASSLAAGGSYEQYF. The DNA for the CDR3 is TGTGCCAGCAGCTTAGCGGCAGGGGGTTCCTACGAGCAGTACTTC.

The CDR3 nucleotides are TGTGCCAGCTCACCTAATCAGGGGAACTATGGCTACACCTTC. Its protein is CASSPNQGNYGYTF. The chain employs TRBV18 and TRBJ1-2, with D possibly TRBD1 on 6 matching bases. The CDR3 spans 14 residues. Germline-derived CDR1 and CDR2 are KGHSH and LQKENI. Trimming removed 3 bases from V and 2 bases from J, with 10 bases in between.

This chain joins TRBV2 and TRBJ2-1; D is unresolved. The CDR3 has 14 residues. V was pared by 4 bases and J by 4 bases, with 11 bases between. Germline values: CDR1 SNHLY, CDR2 FYNNEI. The CDR3 protein is CASSGTQEYNEQFF. CDR3 coding DNA: TGTGCCAGCAGTGGGACCCAAGAATACAATGAGCAGTTCTTC. Full variable domain (missing parts from reference TRBV2 and TRBJ2-1): EPEVTQTPSHQVTQMGQEVILRCVPISNHLYFYWYRQILGQKVEFLVSFYNNEISEKSEIFDDQFSVERPDGSNFTLKIRSTKLEDSAMYFCASSGTQEYNEQFFGPGTRLTVL.

This clone was recorded once. The rearrangement links TRBV5-1 to TRBJ1-2; 8 bases are a match to TRBD1. V lost 6 bases and J lost 7; bases outside the gene matches: 14. CDR1 and CDR2 from the germline V gene are SGHRS and YFSETQ. This CDR3 comprises 15 residues. As DNA, the CDR3 is TGCGCCAGCACCCGGACAGGGTCCTCGAGTGCTGGCTACACCTTC. Encoded protein: CASTRTGSSSAGYTF.

This chain connects TRBV4-1 to TRBJ2-6; 9 nucleotides line up with TRBD1. This CDR3 region has 19 residues. Germline CDR1 reads MGHRA; CDR2 reads YSYEKL. V dropped 3 bases and J dropped 2; count of bases not matched to a gene: 11. The CDR3 loop reads CASSHHSGTGRAGANVLTF. In DNA form, the CDR3 reads TGCGCCAGCAGCCACCACTCCGGGACAGGGCGTGCTGGGGCCAACGTCCTGACTTTC.

This clone was counted once. V usage is TRBV12-5 and J usage is TRBJ2-3; possibly TRBD2 for D (5 bases). Germline-derived CDR1 and CDR2 are LGHNT and FRNRAP. V lost 5 bases to trimming and J lost 4 bases, with 13 bases between them. The CDR3 totals 14 residues. This CDR3 is CASGIAGGADTQYF. The CDR3 nucleotides are TGTGCTAGTGGTATCGCAGGAGGCGCAGATACGCAGTATTTT.

This clone came up once. The chain links TRBV7-8 to TRBJ2-7, with D uncertain. The CDR3 length is 14 residues. CDR1 and CDR2 (germline): SGHVS, FQNEAQ. The ends were cut back, 3 bases at V and 4 bases at J, with 13 bases in the middle. Written as DNA, the CDR3 is TGTGCCAGCAGCTTTGGGCCAGAATTGTACGAGCAGTACTTC. Translation gives CASSFGPELYEQYF.

This sequence joins TRBV5-1 and TRBJ2-1, with 8 bases that match TRBD1. V lost 0 bases, J lost 9 bases, and 8 bases stayed unmatched. CDR1 and CDR2 (germline): SGHRS, YFSETQ. The CDR3 is 15 amino acids. The CDR3 nucleotides are TGCGCCAGCAGCTTGGCCCCAACAGGGGGTGGTGAGCAGTTCTTC. This codes for CASSLAPTGGGEQFF.

V gene TRBV28 combines with J gene TRBJ2-7; D is uncertain. Germline lookup yields CDR1 MDHEN and CDR2 SYDVKM. This CDR3 contains 14 residues. Trimming cost V 5 bases and J 3 bases, with 14 bases left between them. This chain's CDR3 is CASSQQPPRYEQYF. The DNA of the CDR3 is TGTGCCAGCAGTCAACAACCCCCACGCTACGAGCAGTACTTC. The full variable domain, rest sourced from reference TRBV28 and TRBJ2-7, is DVKVTQSSRYLVKRTGEKVFLECVQDMDHENMFWYRQDPGLGLRLIYFSYDVKMKEKGDIPEGYSVSREKKERFSLILESASTNQTSMYLCASSQQPPRYEQYFGPGTRLTVT.

J is TRBJ2-7 and V is TRBV5-4, with D possibly being TRBD2 (6 bases). Germline V gene data show CDR1 as SGHNT and CDR2 as YYREEE (reference sequence). This CDR3 region has 14 residues. V lost 7 bases and J 0 bases, leaving 14 bases between the germline ends. This CDR3 reads CASSSAGSSYEQYF. The CDR3 DNA reads TGTGCCAGCTCCTCTGCGGGGAGCTCCTACGAGCAGTACTTC.

This chain links TRBV28 with TRBJ1-2, with 8 bases that match TRBD1. Per the germline V gene, CDR1 is MDHEN and CDR2 is SYDVKM. V lost 4 bases, J lost 4 bases, and 5 bases stayed unmatched. The CDR3 contains 14 residues. As DNA, the CDR3 is TGTGCCAGCAGTTACGGGACAGGCCCCTATGGCTACACCTTC. Encoded protein: CASSYGTGPYGYTF.

This chain connects TRBV30 to TRBJ1-4, with 7 bases that match TRBD1. The CDR3 has 15 residues. Germline assignment: CDR1 GTSNPN and CDR2 SVGIG (reference sequence). V shed 3 bases, J shed 3 bases, and the junction held 7 bases outside the gene matches. The CDR3 bases are TGTGCCTGGAGCGCCCAGGGGGGGTCTAATGAAAAACTGTTTTTT. Translated: CAWSAQGGSNEKLFF.

The chain uses TRBV9 and TRBJ1-2; no clear D gene. Germline loops: CDR1 SGDLS, CDR2 YYNGEE. V was shortened by 4 bases and J by 2 bases, with 9 bases between the two germline ends. CDR3 length equals 13 residues. Here the CDR3 DNA reads TGTGCCAGCAGCCCAGGTCCCAACTATGGCTACACCTTC. Protein product: CASSPGPNYGYTF.

The chain recombines TRBV27 with TRBJ1-2; tentative D call: TRBD1 (6 bases). This CDR3 is 13 amino acids long. Between the trimmed V and J ends, which lost 5 bases and 4 bases, there was a span of 11 bases. Germline V CDR1 and CDR2: MNHEY, SMNVEV (reference sequence). The CDR3 is CASSPTGTYGYTF. CDR3 nucleotides: TGTGCCAGCAGTCCTACAGGGACCTATGGCTACACCTTC.

The chain uses TRBV4-3 and TRBJ2-7; the match to TRBD1 covers 8 bases. Germline V gene data show CDR1 as LGHNA and CDR2 as YSLEER. J was trimmed by 2 bases and V by 4 bases; bases with no gene match: 7. The CDR3 is 15 amino acids. The CDR3 reads CASSPWTGRTYEQYF. The CDR3 nucleotides read TGCGCCAGCAGCCCATGGACAGGGCGAACCTACGAGCAGTACTTC.

The chain couples TRBV4-3 to TRBJ2-1, with 8 bases matching TRBD2. V gave up 0 bases and J gave up 2 bases; unmatched junction bases: 3. Germline V gives CDR1 LGHNA, CDR2 YSLEER. The CDR3 consists of 16 residues. CDR3 region: CASSQDRGLAYNEQFF. CDR3 DNA: TGCGCCAGCAGCCAAGATCGGGGACTAGCCTACAATGAGCAGTTCTTC.

This clone was counted only a few times. Additional DNA sequences in this sample encode the identical CDR3. The rearrangement links TRBV19 to TRBJ1-2, with no clear D. Germline V gene lookup returns CDR1 LNHDA and CDR2 SQIVND (reference sequence). The V and J ends lost 3 bases and 5 bases respectively, with 7 bases between them. The CDR3 is made up of 12 amino acids. The CDR3 sequence: CASSIDRYGYTF. CDR3 DNA: TGTGCCAGTAGTATCGACCGTTATGGCTACACCTTC.

The chain recombines TRBV18 with TRBJ1-1; D uncertain. Trimming took 0 bases from V and 10 from J, leaving 15 bases between them. Germline V gene data show CDR1 as KGHSH and CDR2 as LQKENI. The CDR3 loop spans 14 amino acids. The DNA for the CDR3 is TGTGCCAGCTCACCACCGGGCCTTAGATCGGGAGCTTTCTTT. It is translated as CASSPPGLRSGAFF.

The V call is TRBV29-1, the J call TRBJ2-7; D may be TRBD2 (6 bases). CDR1 SQVTM and CDR2 ANQGSEA come from the germline V gene. The CDR3 spans 13 residues. V lost 7 bases and J 0 bases, leaving 13 bases between the germline ends. CDR3 amino acids: CSGGNSGSYEQYF. CDR3 in DNA: TGCAGCGGAGGCAATAGCGGCTCCTACGAGCAGTACTTC.

The chain has TRBV4-3 and TRBJ2-7; the D gene is possibly TRBD1 (6 bases). CDR3 length: 15 amino acids. Germline CDR1 is LGHNA and CDR2 is YSLEER. The V and J ends lost 1 base and 1 base respectively, with 11 bases between them. CDR3: CASSQGTAKSYEQYF. The CDR3, as DNA: TGCGCCAGCAGCCAAGGGACAGCGAAGTCCTACGAGCAGTACTTC.

The V call is TRBV6-6, the J call TRBJ1-1, with 9 bases that match TRBD1. Trimming cost V 8 bases and J 3 bases; bases outside gene matches: 4. CDR1 and CDR2 (germline): MNHNY, SVGAGI (reference sequence). The CDR3 contains 13 residues. The chain's CDR3 is CASGTGFDTEAFF. The CDR3 DNA reads as TGTGCCAGCGGGACAGGGTTTGACACTGAAGCTTTCTTT.

This sequence joins TRBV5-8 and TRBJ2-6; D uncertain. The germline V gene has CDR1 SGHTS and CDR2 YDEGEE. The CDR3 has 17 amino acids. The ends were cut back, 5 bases at V and 1 base at J, with 16 bases in the middle. CDR3 sequence reads: CASRGTPSVSGANVLTF. In nucleotides, the CDR3 is TGTGCCAGCAGAGGAACCCCTAGTGTATCTGGGGCCAACGTCCTGACTTTC.

This clone was found once. The V and J genes are TRBV27 and TRBJ2-7, with unresolved D. Germline V CDR1 and CDR2: MNHEY, SMNVEV (reference sequence). The CDR3 consists of 13 residues. V was pared by 7 bases and J by 3 bases, with 13 bases between. CDR3 loop: CASTPRLSYEQYF. The CDR3 region has the DNA TGTGCCAGCACTCCTCGGTTGAGCTACGAGCAGTACTTC.

The chain has TRBV19 and TRBJ1-5; weak D call: TRBD1 (6 bases). This CDR3 spans 19 amino acids. With 4 bases removed from V and 0 bases from J, the gap between germline ends came to 22 bases. Germline CDR1 is LNHDA and CDR2 is SQIVND (reference sequence). CDR3 bases: TGTGCCAGTAGTAACCCGCGGGGGGGGCGAGGACATAGCAATCAGCCCCAGCATTTT. Protein: CASSNPRGGRGHSNQPQHF. The whole variable domain, filled in from reference TRBV19 and TRBJ1-5, reads DGGITQSPKYLFRKEGQNVTLSCEQNLNHDAMYWYRQDPGQGLRLIYYSQIVNDFQKGDIAEGYSVSREKKESFPLTVTSAQKNPTAFYLCASSNPRGGRGHSNQPQHFGDGTRLSIL.

The V gene is TRBV15, the J gene TRBJ2-5; D is unresolved. This CDR3 comprises 15 residues. Trimming cost V 0 bases and J 3 bases, with 11 bases left between them. Per the germline V gene, CDR1 is LNHNV and CDR2 is YYDKDF (reference sequence). The CDR3 sequence is CATSRDYSVEETQYF. The CDR3 nucleotides read TGTGCCACCAGCAGAGATTATTCGGTAGAAGAGACCCAGTACTTC.